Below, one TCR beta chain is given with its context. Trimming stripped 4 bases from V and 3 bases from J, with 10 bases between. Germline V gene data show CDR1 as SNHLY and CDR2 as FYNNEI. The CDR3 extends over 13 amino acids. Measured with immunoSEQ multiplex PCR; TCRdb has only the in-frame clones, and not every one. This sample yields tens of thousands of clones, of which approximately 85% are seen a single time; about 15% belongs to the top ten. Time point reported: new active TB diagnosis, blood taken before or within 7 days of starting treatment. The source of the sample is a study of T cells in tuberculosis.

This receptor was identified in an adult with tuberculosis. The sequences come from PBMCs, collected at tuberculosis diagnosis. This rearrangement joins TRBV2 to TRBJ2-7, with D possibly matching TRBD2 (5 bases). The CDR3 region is CASSAGSLYEQYF. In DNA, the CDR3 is TGTGCCAGCAGTGCTGGGAGTCTCTACGAGCAGTACTTC.